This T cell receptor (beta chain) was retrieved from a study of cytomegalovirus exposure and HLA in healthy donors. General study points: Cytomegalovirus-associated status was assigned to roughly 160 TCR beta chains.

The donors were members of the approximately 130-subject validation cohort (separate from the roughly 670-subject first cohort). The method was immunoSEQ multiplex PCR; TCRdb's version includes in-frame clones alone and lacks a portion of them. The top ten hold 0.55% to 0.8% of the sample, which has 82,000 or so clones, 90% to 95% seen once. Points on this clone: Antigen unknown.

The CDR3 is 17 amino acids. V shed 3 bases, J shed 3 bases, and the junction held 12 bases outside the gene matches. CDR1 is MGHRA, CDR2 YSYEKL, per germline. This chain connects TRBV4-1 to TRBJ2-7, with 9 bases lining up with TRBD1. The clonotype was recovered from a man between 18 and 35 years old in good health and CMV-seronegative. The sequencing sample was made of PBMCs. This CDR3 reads CASSHGEGTGNYYEQYF. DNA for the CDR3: TGCGCCAGCAGCCACGGAGAAGGGACAGGGAACTACTACGAGCAGTACTTC.